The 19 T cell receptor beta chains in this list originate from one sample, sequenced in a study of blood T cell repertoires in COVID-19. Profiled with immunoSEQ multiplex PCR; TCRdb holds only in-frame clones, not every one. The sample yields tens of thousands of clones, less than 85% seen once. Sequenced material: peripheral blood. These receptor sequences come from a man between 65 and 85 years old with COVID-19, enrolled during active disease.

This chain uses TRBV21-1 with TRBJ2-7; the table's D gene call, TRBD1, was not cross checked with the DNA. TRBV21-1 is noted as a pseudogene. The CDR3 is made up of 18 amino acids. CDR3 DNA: TGTGCCAGCAGCAAAGTATCCCAGTCTTCCTTTTACTCCTACGAGCAGTACTTC. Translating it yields CASSKVSQSSFYSYEQYF.

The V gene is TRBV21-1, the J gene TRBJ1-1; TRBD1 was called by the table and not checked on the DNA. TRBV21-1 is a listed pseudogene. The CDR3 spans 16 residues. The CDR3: CASPRQGSPTNTEAFF. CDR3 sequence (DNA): TGTGCCAGCCCCAGACAGGGCAGTCCCACGAATACTGAAGCTTTCTTT.

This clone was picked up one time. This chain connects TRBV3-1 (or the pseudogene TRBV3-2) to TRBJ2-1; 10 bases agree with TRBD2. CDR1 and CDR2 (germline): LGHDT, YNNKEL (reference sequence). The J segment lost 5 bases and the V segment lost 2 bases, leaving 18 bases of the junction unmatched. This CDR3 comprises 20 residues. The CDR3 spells CASSQPIRTSGHTPHNEQFF. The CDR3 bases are TGTGCCAGCAGCCAACCAATTAGGACTAGCGGCCACACACCCCACAATGAGCAGTTCTTC.

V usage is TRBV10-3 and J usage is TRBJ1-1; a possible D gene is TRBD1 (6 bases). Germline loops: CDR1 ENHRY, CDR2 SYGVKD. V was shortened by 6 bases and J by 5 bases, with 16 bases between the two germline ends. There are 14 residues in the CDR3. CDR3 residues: CAIRPRGGGTEAFF. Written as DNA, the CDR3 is TGTGCCATCAGGCCGAGGGGGGGCGGGACTGAAGCTTTCTTT.

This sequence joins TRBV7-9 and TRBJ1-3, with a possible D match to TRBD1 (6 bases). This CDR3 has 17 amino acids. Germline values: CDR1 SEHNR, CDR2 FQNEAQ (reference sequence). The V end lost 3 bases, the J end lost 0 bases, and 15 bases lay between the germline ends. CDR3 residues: CASSFNLGQFSGNTIYF. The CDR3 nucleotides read TGTGCCAGCAGCTTTAACCTGGGACAATTCTCTGGAAACACCATATATTTT.

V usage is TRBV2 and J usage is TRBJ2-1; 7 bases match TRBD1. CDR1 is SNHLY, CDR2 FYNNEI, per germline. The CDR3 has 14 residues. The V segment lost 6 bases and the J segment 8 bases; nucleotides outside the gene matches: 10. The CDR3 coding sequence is TGTGCCAGCAGGATCGGAACAGGGGTCCATGAGCAGTTCTTC. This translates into CASRIGTGVHEQFF. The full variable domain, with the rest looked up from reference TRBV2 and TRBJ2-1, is EPEVTQTPSHQVTQMGQEVILRCVPISNHLYFYWYRQILGQKVEFLVSFYNNEISEKSEIFDDQFSVERPDGSNFTLKIRSTKLEDSAMYFCASRIGTGVHEQFFGPGTRLTVL.

The CDR3 loop is CASSRSTQGARYTEAFF. The CDR3 coding sequence is TGTGCCAGCAGTCGATCGACACAGGGGGCTCGTTACACTGAAGCTTTCTTT. The J gene is TRBJ1-1, the V gene TRBV27, with 9 bases lining up with TRBD1. The CDR3 has 17 amino acids. Trimming took 5 bases from V and 3 from J; bases not matched to a gene: 13. From germline, CDR1 is MNHEY and CDR2 SMNVEV (reference sequence).

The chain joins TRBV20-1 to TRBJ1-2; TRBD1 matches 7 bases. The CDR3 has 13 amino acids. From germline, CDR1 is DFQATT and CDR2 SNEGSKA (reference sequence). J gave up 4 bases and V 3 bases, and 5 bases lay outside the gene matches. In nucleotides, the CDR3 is TGCAGTGCTAGTGTGGGACAGCGCTATGGCTACACCTTC. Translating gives CSASVGQRYGYTF.

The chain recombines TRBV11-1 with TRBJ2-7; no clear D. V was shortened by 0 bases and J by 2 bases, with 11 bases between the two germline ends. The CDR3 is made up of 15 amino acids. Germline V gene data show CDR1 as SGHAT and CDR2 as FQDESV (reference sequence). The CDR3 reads CASSLAKSAPYEQYF. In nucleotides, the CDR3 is TGTGCCAGCAGCTTAGCGAAGAGCGCACCCTACGAGCAGTACTTC.

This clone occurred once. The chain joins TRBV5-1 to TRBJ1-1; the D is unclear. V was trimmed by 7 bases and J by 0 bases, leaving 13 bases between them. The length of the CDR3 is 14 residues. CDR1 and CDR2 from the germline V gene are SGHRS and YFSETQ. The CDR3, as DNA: TGCGCCAGCGCGCTACAGTCCATGAACACTGAAGCTTTCTTT. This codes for CASALQSMNTEAFF.

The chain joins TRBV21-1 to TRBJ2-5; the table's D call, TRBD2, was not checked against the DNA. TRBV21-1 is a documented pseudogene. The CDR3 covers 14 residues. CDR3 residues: CASSKRRQQETQYF. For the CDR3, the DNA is TGTGCCAGCAGCAAAAGGCGGCAGCAAGAGACCCAGTACTTC.

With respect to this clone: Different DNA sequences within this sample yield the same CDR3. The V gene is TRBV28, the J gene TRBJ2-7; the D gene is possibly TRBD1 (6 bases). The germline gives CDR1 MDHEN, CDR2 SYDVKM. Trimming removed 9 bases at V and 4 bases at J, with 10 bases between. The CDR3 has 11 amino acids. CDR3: CASSRGYEQYF. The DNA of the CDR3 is TGTGCCAGTAGTAGGGGGTACGAGCAGTACTTC.

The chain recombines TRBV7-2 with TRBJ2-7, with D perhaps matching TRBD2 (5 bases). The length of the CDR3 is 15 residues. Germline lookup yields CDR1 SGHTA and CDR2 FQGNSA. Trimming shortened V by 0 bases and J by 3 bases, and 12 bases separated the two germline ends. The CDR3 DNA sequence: TGTGCCAGCAGCTTAGCGAGGGAACTGTACTACGAGCAGTACTTC. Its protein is CASSLARELYYEQYF.

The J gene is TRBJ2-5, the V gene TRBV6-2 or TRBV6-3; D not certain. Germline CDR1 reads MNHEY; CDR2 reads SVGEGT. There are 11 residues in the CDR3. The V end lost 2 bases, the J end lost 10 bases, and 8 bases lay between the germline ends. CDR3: CASSYPEHQYF. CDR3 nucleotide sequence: TGTGCCAGCAGTTACCCGGAGCACCAGTACTTC.

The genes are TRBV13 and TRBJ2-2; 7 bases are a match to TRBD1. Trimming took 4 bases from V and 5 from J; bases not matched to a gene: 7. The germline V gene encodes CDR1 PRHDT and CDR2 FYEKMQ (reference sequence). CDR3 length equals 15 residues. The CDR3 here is CASSYDRAGTGELFF. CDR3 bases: TGTGCCAGCAGCTACGACAGGGCGGGTACCGGGGAGCTGTTTTTT.

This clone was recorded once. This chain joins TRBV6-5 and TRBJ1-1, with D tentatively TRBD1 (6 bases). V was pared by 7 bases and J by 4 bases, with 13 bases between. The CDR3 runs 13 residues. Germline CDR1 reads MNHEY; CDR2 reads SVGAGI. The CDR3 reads CASTGRGSTEAFF. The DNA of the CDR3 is TGTGCCAGCACGGGCAGGGGCTCCACTGAAGCTTTCTTT.

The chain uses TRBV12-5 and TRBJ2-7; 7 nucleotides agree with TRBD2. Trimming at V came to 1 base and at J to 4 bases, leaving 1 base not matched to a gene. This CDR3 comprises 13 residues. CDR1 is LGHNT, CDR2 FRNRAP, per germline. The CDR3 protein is CASGLGAGYEQYF. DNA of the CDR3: TGTGCTAGTGGTTTGGGAGCGGGGTACGAGCAGTACTTC.

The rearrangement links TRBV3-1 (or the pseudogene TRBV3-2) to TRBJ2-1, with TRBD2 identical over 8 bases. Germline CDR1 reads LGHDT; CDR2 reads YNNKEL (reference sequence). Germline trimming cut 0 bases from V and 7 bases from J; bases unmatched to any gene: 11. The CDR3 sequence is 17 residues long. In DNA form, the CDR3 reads TGTGCCAGCAGCCAAGATTTATTCCGGGAGGGCCCAAATGAGCAGTTCTTC. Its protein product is CASSQDLFREGPNEQFF.

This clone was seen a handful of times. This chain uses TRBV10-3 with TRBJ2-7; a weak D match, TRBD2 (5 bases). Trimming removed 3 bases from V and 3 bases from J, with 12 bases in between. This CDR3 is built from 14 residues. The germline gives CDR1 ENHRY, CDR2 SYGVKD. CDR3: CAISEGGWSYEQYF. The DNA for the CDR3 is TGTGCCATCAGTGAAGGCGGGTGGAGCTACGAGCAGTACTTC.